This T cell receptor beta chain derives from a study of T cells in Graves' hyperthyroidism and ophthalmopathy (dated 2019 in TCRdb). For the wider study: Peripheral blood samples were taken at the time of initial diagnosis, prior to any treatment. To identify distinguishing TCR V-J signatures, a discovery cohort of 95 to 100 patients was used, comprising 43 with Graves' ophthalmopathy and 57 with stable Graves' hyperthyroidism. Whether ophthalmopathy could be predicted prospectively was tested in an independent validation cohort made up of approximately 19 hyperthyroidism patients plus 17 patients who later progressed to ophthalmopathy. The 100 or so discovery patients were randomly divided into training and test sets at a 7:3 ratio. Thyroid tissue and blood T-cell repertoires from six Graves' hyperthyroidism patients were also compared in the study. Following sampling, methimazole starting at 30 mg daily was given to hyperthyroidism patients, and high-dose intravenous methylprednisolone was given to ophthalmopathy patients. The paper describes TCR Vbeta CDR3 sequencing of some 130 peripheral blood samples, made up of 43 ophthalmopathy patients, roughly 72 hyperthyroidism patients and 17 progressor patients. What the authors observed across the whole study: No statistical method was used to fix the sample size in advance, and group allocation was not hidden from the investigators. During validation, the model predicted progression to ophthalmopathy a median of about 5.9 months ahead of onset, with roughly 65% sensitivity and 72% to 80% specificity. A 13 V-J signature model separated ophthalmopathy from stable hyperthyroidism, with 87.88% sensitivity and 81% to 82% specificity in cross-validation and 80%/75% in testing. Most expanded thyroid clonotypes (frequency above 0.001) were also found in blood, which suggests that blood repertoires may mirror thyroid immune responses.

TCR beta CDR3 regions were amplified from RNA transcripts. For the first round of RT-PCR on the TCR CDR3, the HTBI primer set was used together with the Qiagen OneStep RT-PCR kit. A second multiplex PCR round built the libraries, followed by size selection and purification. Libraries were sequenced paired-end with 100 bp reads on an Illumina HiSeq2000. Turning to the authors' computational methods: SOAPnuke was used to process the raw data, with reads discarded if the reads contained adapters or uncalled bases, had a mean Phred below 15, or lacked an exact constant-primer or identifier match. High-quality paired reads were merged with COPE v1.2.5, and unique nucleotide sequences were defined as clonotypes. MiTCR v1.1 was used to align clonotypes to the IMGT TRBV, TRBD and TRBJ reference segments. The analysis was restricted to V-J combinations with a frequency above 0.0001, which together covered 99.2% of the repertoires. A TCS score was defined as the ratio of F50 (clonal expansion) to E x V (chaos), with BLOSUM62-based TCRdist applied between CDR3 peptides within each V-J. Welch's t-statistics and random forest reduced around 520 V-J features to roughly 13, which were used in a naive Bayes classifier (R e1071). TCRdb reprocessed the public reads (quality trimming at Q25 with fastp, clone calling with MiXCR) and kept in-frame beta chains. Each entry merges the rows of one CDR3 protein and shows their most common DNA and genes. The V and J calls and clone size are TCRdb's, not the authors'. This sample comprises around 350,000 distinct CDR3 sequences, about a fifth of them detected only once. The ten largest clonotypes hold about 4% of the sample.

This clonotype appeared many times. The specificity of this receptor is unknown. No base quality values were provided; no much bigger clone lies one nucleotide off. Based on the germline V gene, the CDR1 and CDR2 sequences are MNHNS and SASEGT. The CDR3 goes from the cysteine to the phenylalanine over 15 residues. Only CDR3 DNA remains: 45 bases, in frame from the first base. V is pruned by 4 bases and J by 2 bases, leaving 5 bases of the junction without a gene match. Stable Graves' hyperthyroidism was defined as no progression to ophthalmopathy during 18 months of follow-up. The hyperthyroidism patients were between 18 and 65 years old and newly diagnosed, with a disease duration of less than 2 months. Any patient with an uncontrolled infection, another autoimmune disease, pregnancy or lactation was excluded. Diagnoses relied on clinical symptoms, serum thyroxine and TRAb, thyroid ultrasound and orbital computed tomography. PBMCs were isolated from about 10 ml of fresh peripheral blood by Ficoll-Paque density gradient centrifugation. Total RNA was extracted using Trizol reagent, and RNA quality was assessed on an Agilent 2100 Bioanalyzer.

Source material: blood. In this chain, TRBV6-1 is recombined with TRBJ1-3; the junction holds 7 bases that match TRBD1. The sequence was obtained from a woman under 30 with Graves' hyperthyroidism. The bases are TGTGCCAGCAGTGTTGGGGGACAGACTGGAAACACCATATATTTT. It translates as CASSVGGQTGNTIYF.